This T cell receptor (beta chain) was identified in a study of T cells in tumors after PD-1 blockade. Overall study context: A subset received ongoing vismodegib 150 mg daily alongside anti-PD-1 therapy.

The length of the CDR3 is 18 residues. Germline V gene data show CDR1 as MNHNY and CDR2 as SVGAGI (reference sequence). V lost 5 bases and J lost 0, with 19 bases in between. Assay: immunoSEQ multiplex PCR; the TCRdb copy retains only in-frame clones and omits some. The repertoire holds about 47,000 clones, with 75% to 80% as singletons. The material sequenced was PBMCs, taken before anti-PD-1 treatment. The rearrangement uses TRBV6-6 and TRBJ2-2, with D possibly TRBD2 on 6 matching bases. The source is a human donor with basal cell carcinoma. As DNA, the CDR3 is TGTGCCAGCAGTCATCAACCGGGACTTACTGCGAACACCGGGGAGCTGTTTTTT. Its translation: CASSHQPGLTANTGELFF.